Reported below is one T cell receptor (beta chain). Its recognized antigen is unknown. Per-base quality was not reported, and no clone a single base away is much larger than it. TCRbeta CDR3 regions were amplified from genomic DNA using the immunoSEQ Assay, a bias-controlled multiplex PCR. Per the authors' processing: Nucleated cell counts per sample were estimated from amplification of reference gene primers within the assay. To quantify the absolute abundance of each unique TCRbeta CDR3 rearrangement, sequence reads were collapsed and filtered. Productive Simpson clonality was computed per sample as the square root of Simpson's diversity index over productive rearrangements. TCRdb obtained this table from immuneACCESS and retained in-frame rearrangements with V and J assigned. These tables miss some clones; where compared with another copy, unresolved V genes account for less than half of the shortfall, and the remainder is unexplained. That table gives V, J and clone size, and the DNA gave D and trimming. The sample table records about 160,000 clones; roughly 86% of these occur just once. The leading ten clones occupy 3% to 4.5% of the sample.

The data stem from a study of blood T cell repertoires in COVID-19 (TCRdb year 2020). A note on the overall study: Samples from collaborators originated in the United States, Italy and Spain and spanned both the acute and convalescent phases of COVID-19. The dataset comprised deeply sampled blood TCRbeta repertoires from subjects exposed to, actively infected with, or recovered from COVID-19. The samples were drawn from two sources: the first 160 participants of the ongoing ImmuneRACE study, and approximately 1,300 subjects contributed by 6 global collaborators. A freely available public database, intended as a resource for researchers studying the immune response to SARS-CoV-2, is where the repertoires were released. Where available, HLA class I and class II types were obtained from metadata supplied by the sample provider rather than from assay-based typing. Nearly every sample came with metadata listing a de-identified subject ID, COVID-19 status, age in years and sex. The prospective study material was composed of cDNA or gDNA derived from T cells, B-cell-depleted T cells, or PBMCs. The full study reports these points: Clinical and demographic metadata were provided uncurated, with the amount varying by source and participant.

Trimming at the junction amounts to 3 bases on V and 7 bases on J, and the germline ends lie 21 bases apart. From its cysteine to its phenylalanine, the CDR3 spans 17 amino acids. This entry keeps only the CDR3 DNA: 51 bases, framed from base 1. In the germline V gene, CDR1 corresponds to MDHEN and CDR2 to SYDVKM. Another Seattle source contributed samples from volunteer blood donors who had recovered from COVID-19. The collaborating institutions used their own protocols to collect whole blood in K2EDTA tubes. For TCRbeta analysis, collaborators shipped samples in one of three forms: frozen whole blood, isolated PBMCs, or DNA extracted from either of those sample types.

The chain joins TRBV28 to TRBJ1-4; 6 matching bases give a weak D call of TRBD1. The sequencing sample was made of peripheral blood. The receptor was isolated from a woman in her sixties who had recovered from COVID-19. Here is the DNA: TGTGCCAGCAGTTTTTACAGAGTAGCAGGACAGAGTGAAAAACTGTTTTTT. This yields the protein CASSFYRVAGQSEKLFF.